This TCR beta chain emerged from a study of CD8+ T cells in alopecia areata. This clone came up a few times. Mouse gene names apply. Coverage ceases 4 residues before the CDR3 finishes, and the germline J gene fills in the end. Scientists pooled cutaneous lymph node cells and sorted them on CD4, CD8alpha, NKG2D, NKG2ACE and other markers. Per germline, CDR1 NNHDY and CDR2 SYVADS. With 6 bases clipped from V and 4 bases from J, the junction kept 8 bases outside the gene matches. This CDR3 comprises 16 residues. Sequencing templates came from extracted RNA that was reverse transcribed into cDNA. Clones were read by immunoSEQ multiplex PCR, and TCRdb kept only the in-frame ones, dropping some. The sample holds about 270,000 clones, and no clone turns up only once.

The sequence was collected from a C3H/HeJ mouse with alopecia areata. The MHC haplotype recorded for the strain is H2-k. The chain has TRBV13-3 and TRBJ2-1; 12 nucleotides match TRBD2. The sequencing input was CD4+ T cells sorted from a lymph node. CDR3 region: CASNPGLGGRYAEQFF. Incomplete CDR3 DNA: TGTGCCAGCAACCCGGGACTGGGGGGAAGGTATGCT.